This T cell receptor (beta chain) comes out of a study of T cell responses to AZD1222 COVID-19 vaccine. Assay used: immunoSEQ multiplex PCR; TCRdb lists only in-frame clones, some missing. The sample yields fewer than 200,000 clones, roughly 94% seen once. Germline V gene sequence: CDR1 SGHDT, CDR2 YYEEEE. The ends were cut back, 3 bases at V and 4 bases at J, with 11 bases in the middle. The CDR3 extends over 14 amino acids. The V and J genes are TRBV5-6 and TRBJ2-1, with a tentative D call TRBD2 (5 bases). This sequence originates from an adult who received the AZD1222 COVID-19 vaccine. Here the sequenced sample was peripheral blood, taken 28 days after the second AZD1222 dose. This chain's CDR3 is CASSSRGSYNEQFF. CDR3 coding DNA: TGTGCCAGCAGCTCCCGGGGTTCTTACAATGAGCAGTTCTTC.